Listed here are 21 T cell receptor beta chains from one sample, sequenced in a study of T and B cells in COVID-19 patients. Blood genomic DNA input for TRB amplification was about 250-500 ng. Multiplex PCR with BIOMED2 TRB-A/B primer pools amplified TRB rearrangements. TCRdb itself ran the multiplex PCR reads through MiXCR, one entry per CDR3 protein. Of around 30,000 distinct CDR3 sequences listed, 32% are singletons. Sequenced material: blood. The receptors stem from a human donor who had recovered from COVID-19.

J is TRBJ2-7 and V is TRBV10-3; 9 nucleotides line up with TRBD2. J was trimmed by 4 bases and V by 2 bases; bases with no gene match: 3. The CDR3 sequence is 14 residues long. Per germline, CDR1 ENHRY and CDR2 SYGVKD. The CDR3 protein is CAISEVSGRYEQYF. CDR3 DNA sequence: TGTGCCATCAGTGAGGTTAGCGGGAGATACGAGCAGTACTTC.

In its sample, this clonotype ranks as medium-sized (0.01 to 0.1%). The chain carries TRBV29-1 and TRBJ2-7; tentatively, D is TRBD2 (6 bases). The length of the CDR3 is 12 residues. V was clipped by 5 bases and J by 2 bases, with 10 bases between them. Germline V gene sequence: CDR1 SQVTM, CDR2 ANQGSEA. CDR3 loop: CSVPGAAYEQYF. The CDR3 DNA is TGCAGCGTTCCGGGAGCCGCCTACGAGCAGTACTTC.

In this sample, this clonotype turned up a few times. The chain links TRBV19 to TRBJ1-3, with no clear D. CDR1 is LNHDA and CDR2 is SQIVND in the germline V gene (reference sequence). Trimming removed 5 bases at V and 4 bases at J, with 6 bases between. The CDR3 loop spans 12 amino acids. CDR3: CASSPSGNTIYF. CDR3 DNA: TGTGCCAGTAGTCCCTCCGGAAACACCATATATTTT.

The rearrangement links TRBV27 to TRBJ1-1; D is uncertain. The CDR3 runs 14 residues. The ends were cut back, 5 bases at V and 0 bases at J, with 10 bases in the middle. Per germline, CDR1 MNHEY and CDR2 SMNVEV (reference sequence). The CDR3 protein is CASSPPLMNTEAFF. The CDR3 nucleotides read TGTGCCAGCAGTCCCCCTTTGATGAACACTGAAGCTTTCTTT.

Many counts were recorded for this clonotype. In DNA, the CDR3 is TGTGCCAGCAGTCCGACTAGGGAGACCCAGTACTTC. Protein: CASSPTRETQYF. The chain carries TRBV27 and TRBJ2-5; a possible D gene is TRBD2 (6 bases). This CDR3 region has 12 residues. Germline V CDR1 and CDR2: MNHEY, SMNVEV (reference sequence). V dropped 5 bases and J dropped 5 bases, with 9 bases sitting between them.

The V and J genes are TRBV5-1 and TRBJ2-7; TRBD2 agrees at 7 bases. The CDR3 sequence is 15 residues long. The V gene's germline CDR1 is SGHRS and CDR2 YFSETQ. V shed 4 bases, J shed 3 bases, and the junction held 10 bases outside the gene matches. Here the CDR3 DNA reads TGCGCCAGCAGCGTCCGCACTAGCGATCTCTACGAGCAGTACTTC. Encoded protein: CASSVRTSDLYEQYF.

The chain links TRBV7-9 to TRBJ2-1; TRBD1 matches at 8 bases. Germline-derived CDR1 and CDR2 are SEHNR and FQNEAQ (reference sequence). V trimming: 6 bases; J trimming: 8 bases; junction bases outside the gene matches: 6. This CDR3 is 13 amino acids long. The CDR3 spells CASRFGQGYEQFF. In DNA form, the CDR3 reads TGTGCCAGCAGATTTGGACAGGGCTATGAGCAGTTCTTC.

This clonotype appeared many times. The genes are TRBV29-1 and TRBJ1-2, with a tentative D call TRBD1 (5 bases). The V and J ends lost 4 bases and 8 bases respectively, with 23 bases between them. Germline values: CDR1 SQVTM, CDR2 ANQGSEA. The CDR3 sequence is 15 residues long. The chain's CDR3 is CSVVVEGGVAKGYTF. CDR3 DNA sequence: TGCAGCGTTGTGGTGGAGGGAGGGGTAGCGAAAGGCTACACCTTC.

The chain is built from TRBV5-6 and TRBJ2-7; D not resolved. This CDR3 has 12 residues. V was trimmed by 3 bases and J by 0 bases, leaving 4 bases between them. Germline V gene data show CDR1 as SGHDT and CDR2 as YYEEEE. The CDR3 coding sequence is TGTGCCAGCAGCTCCAGCTCCTACGAGCAGTACTTC. It encodes CASSSSSYEQYF.

This clonotype appeared once. The rearrangement joins TRBV5-5 to TRBJ2-2; a possible D gene is TRBD1 (7 bases). Germline V lookup: CDR1 SGHKS, CDR2 YYEKEE (reference sequence). The CDR3 sequence is 18 residues long. V was shortened by 2 bases and J by 5 bases, with 22 bases between the two germline ends. The CDR3 reads CASSLDRDSVFATGELFF. Written as DNA, the CDR3 is TGTGCCAGCAGCTTAGACAGGGACTCCGTATTCGCGACCGGGGAGCTGTTTTTT.

This chain uses TRBV20-1 with TRBJ1-6, with no clear D. The V gene's germline CDR1 is DFQATT and CDR2 SNEGSKA (reference sequence). V dropped 6 bases and J dropped 7 bases, with 10 bases sitting between them. The length of the CDR3 is 12 residues. The CDR3 loop reads CSAGFSNSPLHF. DNA of the CDR3: TGCAGTGCGGGTTTCTCGAATTCACCCCTCCACTTT.

The chain joins TRBV20-1 to TRBJ2-3; 7 bases fit TRBD2. V shed 3 bases, J shed 4 bases, and the junction held 4 bases outside the gene matches. The germline CDR1 and CDR2 sequences are DFQATT and SNEGSKA (reference sequence). The CDR3 is 13 residues long. The CDR3 DNA sequence: TGCAGTGCTAGGCGGGGGAGCGCAGATACGCAGTATTTT. This sequence encodes CSARRGSADTQYF.

This clonotype occurred many times. The chain uses TRBV19 and TRBJ2-1, with D possibly being TRBD1 (5 bases). Germline CDR1 and CDR2: LNHDA and SQIVND (reference sequence). This CDR3 has 14 residues. With 5 bases removed from V and 8 bases from J, the gap between germline ends came to 16 bases. The CDR3 is CASSSRPQGYEQFF. DNA for the CDR3: TGTGCCAGTAGTTCTCGTCCGCAGGGTTATGAGCAGTTCTTC.

This clonotype was seen at least ten times. This rearrangement joins TRBV12-3 or TRBV12-4 to TRBJ2-5; D gene ambiguous. V lost 3 bases and J lost 1, with 6 bases in between. The CDR3 contains 13 residues. The CDR3 sequence is CASSFGVQETQYF. In nucleotides, the CDR3 is TGTGCCAGCAGTTTCGGCGTCCAAGAGACCCAGTACTTC.

This clonotype has just a few counts. The J gene is TRBJ2-7, the V gene TRBV11-2, with a tentative D call TRBD1 (5 bases). Germline V gene sequence: CDR1 SGHAT, CDR2 FQNNGV. Trimming shortened V by 8 bases and J by 2 bases, and 10 bases separated the two germline ends. The CDR3 extends over 12 amino acids. In nucleotides, the CDR3 is TGTGCCAGCTCGGACAACCCCTACGAGCAGTACTTC. Translation gives CASSDNPYEQYF. Filled out from reference TRBV11-2 and TRBJ2-7, the complete variable domain reads EAGVAQSPRYKIIEKRQSVAFWCNPISGHATLYWYQQILGQGPKLLIQFQNNGVVDDSQLPKDRFSAERLKGVDSTLKIQPAKLEDSAVYLCASSDNPYEQYFGPGTRLTVT.

In this sample, this clonotype turned up a few times. The chain is built from TRBV27 and TRBJ2-7; 14 nucleotides line up with TRBD2. From germline, CDR1 is MNHEY and CDR2 SMNVEV (reference sequence). Germline trimming cut 4 bases from V and 6 bases from J; bases unmatched to any gene: 5. The CDR3 has 15 residues. The CDR3 coding sequence is TGTGCCAGCAGTTCCGGGACTAGCGGGAGAGGCGAGCAGTACTTC. Protein sequence: CASSSGTSGRGEQYF.

This clonotype occurred a few times. The chain couples TRBV7-9 to TRBJ1-4, with D hard to call. This CDR3 comprises 14 residues. V lost 2 bases to trimming and J lost 5 bases, with 9 bases between them. Germline V gene data show CDR1 as SEHNR and CDR2 as FQNEAQ (reference sequence). The CDR3 sequence: CASSLISANEKLFF. The CDR3 region has the DNA TGTGCCAGCAGCTTAATCTCCGCAAATGAAAAACTGTTTTTT.

V and J are TRBV12-3 or TRBV12-4 and TRBJ1-2; TRBD1 agrees at 9 bases. The CDR3 covers 15 residues. Unmatched junction bases numbered 4, after V lost 5 bases and J lost 0 bases. CDR3 sequence (DNA): TGTGCCAGCAGTGGGACAGGGCGAACTAACTATGGCTACACCTTC. It translates to CASSGTGRTNYGYTF.

This clonotype was observed a few times. The chain has TRBV12-3 or TRBV12-4 and TRBJ1-2, with D perhaps TRBD1 (5 bases). V dropped 6 bases and J dropped 0 bases, with 11 bases sitting between them. This CDR3 is 14 amino acids long. The CDR3 region has the DNA TGTGCCAGCAGCCGACAGATAGCTAACTATGGCTACACCTTC. Translation gives CASSRQIANYGYTF.

The chain employs TRBV5-4 and TRBJ2-1; 10 positions match TRBD2. Germline assignment: CDR1 SGHNT and CDR2 YYREEE (reference sequence). CDR3 length equals 16 residues. J lost 7 bases, V lost 3 bases, and 10 bases had no gene match. CDR3 bases: TGTGCCAGCAGCTGGCCCCCTCTAGCGGGAGCAAATGAGCAGTTCTTC. Its protein product is CASSWPPLAGANEQFF.

Points on this clonotype: Compared with germline, one end of the junction differs, possibly owing to a read error. This sequence joins TRBV19 and TRBJ1-3; a possible D gene is TRBD1 (6 bases). Germline loops: CDR1 LNHDA, CDR2 SQIVND (reference sequence). The CDR3 has 16 residues. CDR3 region: CASSNRELSSGNTIFF. The CDR3 nucleotides are TGTGCCAGTAGTAACAGGGAATTAAGCTCTGGAAACACCATATTTTTT.